This TCR beta chain comes out of a study of technical replicates of blood from a few donors. The repertoire was sequenced with immunoSEQ multiplex PCR; TCRdb's copy has only in-frame clones and lacks some. The sample has 55,000 to 80,000 clones, roughly 89% seen once. CDR3 length: 13 amino acids. The V and J ends lost 3 bases and 7 bases respectively, with 10 bases between them. CDR1 is ENHRY, CDR2 SYGVKD, per germline. This TCR was sampled from a human donor in good health. Some clones in this sample may be carry-over from other donors' samples. This chain uses TRBV10-3 with TRBJ2-1; a weak D match, TRBD1 (5 bases). The sample comprised PBMCs. As DNA, the CDR3 is TGTGCCATCAGTGATATGGGGCCGAATGAGCAGTTCTTC. It yields the protein CAISDMGPNEQFF.